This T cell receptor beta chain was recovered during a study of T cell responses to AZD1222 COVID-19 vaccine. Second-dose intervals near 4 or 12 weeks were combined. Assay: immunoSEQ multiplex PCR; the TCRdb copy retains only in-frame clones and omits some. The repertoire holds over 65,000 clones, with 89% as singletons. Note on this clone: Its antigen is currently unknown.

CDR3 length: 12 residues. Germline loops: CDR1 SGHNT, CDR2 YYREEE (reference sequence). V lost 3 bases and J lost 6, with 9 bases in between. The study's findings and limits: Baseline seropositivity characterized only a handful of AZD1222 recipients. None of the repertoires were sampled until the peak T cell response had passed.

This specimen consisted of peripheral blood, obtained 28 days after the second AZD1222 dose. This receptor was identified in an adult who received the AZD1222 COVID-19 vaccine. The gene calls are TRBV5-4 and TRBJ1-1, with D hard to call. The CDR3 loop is CASSSGLPEAFF. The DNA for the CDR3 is TGTGCCAGCAGCTCTGGTCTCCCTGAAGCTTTCTTT.